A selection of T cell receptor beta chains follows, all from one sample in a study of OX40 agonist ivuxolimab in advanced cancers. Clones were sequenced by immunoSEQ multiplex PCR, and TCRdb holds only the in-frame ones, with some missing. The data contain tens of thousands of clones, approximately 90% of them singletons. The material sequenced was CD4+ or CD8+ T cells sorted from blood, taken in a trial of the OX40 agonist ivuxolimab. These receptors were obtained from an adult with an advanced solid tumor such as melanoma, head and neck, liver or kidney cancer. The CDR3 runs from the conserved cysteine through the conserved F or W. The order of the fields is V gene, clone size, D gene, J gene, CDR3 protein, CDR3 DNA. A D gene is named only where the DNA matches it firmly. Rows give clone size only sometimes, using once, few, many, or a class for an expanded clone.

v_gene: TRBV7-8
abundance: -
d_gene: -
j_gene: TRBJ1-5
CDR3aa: CASSPSWGDQSQHF
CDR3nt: TGTGCCAGCAGCCCTAGCTGGGGAGATCAGTCCCAGCATTTT

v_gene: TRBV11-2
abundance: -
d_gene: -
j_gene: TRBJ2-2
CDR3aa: CASSHRSNTGELFF
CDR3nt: TGTGCCAGCAGTCATAGGTCGAACACCGGGGAGCTGTTTTTT

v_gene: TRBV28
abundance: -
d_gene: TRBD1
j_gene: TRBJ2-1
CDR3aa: CASGTGGDEQFF
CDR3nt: TGTGCCAGCGGGACAGGGGGGGATGAGCAGTTCTTC

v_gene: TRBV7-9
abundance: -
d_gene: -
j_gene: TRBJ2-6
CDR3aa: CASDTSGANVLTF
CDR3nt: TGTGCCAGCGACACGTCTGGGGCCAACGTCCTGACTTTC

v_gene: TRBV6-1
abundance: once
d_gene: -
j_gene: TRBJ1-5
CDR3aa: CASGWAPQHF
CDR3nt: TGTGCCAGCGGTTGGGCGCCCCAGCATTTT

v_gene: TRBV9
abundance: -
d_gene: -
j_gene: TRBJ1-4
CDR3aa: CASSVAAVGEVFF
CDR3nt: TGTGCCAGCAGCGTAGCTGCCGTTGGGGAGGTGTTTTTT

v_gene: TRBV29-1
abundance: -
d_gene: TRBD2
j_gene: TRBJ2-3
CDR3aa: CSVSGTSGSIDTQYF
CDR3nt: TGCAGCGTTTCCGGGACTAGCGGGAGTATTGATACGCAGTATTTT

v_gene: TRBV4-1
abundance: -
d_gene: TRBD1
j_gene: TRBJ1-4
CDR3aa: CASSQDRQGWEKLFF
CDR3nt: TGCGCCAGCAGCCAAGACAGACAGGGATGGGAAAAACTGTTTTTT

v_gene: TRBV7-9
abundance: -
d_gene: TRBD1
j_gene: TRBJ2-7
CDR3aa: CASSASGTGIEQYF
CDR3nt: TGTGCCAGCAGCGCCTCCGGGACAGGGATCGAGCAGTACTTC

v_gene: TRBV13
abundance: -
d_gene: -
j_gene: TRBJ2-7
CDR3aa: CASSHPGGFGEQYF
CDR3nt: TGTGCCAGCAGCCACCCGGGGGGCTTCGGCGAGCAGTACTTC

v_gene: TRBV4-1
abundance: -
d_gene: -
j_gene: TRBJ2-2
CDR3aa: CASSQADSPGELFF
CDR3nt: TGCGCCAGCAGCCAAGCAGACAGCCCCGGGGAGCTGTTTTTT

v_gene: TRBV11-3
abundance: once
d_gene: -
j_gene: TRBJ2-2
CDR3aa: CASSLKQNTGELFF
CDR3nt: TGTGCCAGCAGCTTAAAACAGAACACCGGGGAGCTGTTTTTT

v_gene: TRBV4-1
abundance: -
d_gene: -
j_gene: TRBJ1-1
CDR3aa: CASSLTPGQLNTEAFF
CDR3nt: TGCGCCAGCAGCCTGACCCCTGGCCAGCTGAACACTGAAGCTTTCTTT

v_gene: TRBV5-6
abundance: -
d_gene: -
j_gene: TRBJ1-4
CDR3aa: CASSPGVRAEEKLFF
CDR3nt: TGTGCCAGCAGCCCCGGGGTCAGGGCGGAAGAAAAACTGTTTTTT

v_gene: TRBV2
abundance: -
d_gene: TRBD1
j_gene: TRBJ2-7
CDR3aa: CASSTRDRSSYEQYF
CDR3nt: TGTGCCAGCAGCACCCGGGACAGGAGCTCCTACGAGCAGTACTTC

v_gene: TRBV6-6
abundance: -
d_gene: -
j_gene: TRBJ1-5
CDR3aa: CASCTGSNQPQHF
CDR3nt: TGTGCCAGCTGCACAGGGAGCAATCAGCCCCAGCATTTT

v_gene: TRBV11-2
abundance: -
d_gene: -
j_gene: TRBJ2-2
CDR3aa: CASSGYRRDTGELFF
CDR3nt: TGTGCCAGCAGCGGGTATCGCAGGGACACCGGGGAGCTGTTTTTT

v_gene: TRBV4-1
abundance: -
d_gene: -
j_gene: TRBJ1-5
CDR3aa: CASSQVDRNQPQHF
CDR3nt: TGCGCCAGCAGCCAAGTAGACAGAAATCAGCCCCAGCATTTT

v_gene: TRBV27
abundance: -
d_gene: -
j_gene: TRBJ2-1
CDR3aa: CASRARESVYNEQFF
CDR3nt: TGTGCCAGCCGGGCCCGGGAGTCTGTGTACAATGAGCAGTTCTTC

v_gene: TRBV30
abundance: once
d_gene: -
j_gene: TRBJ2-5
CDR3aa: CAWSEGETQYF
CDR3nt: TGTGCCTGGAGTGAAGGAGAGACCCAGTACTTC

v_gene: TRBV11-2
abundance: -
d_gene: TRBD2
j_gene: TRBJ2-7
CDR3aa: CASSLSLAGKRNYEQYF
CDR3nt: TGTGCCAGCAGCTTAAGTCTAGCGGGTAAACGCAACTACGAGCAGTACTTC

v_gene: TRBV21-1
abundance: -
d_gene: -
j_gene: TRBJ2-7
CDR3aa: CASSKTSGGPSYEQYF
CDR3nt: TGTGCCAGCAGCAAAACTAGCGGGGGGCCTTCCTACGAGCAGTACTTC

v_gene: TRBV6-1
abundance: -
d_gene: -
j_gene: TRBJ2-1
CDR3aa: CASRGLAGEQFF
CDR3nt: TGTGCCAGCAGGGGTCTTGCAGGTGAGCAGTTCTTC

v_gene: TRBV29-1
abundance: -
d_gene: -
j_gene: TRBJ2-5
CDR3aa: CSVETDLVETQYF
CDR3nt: TGCAGCGTTGAAACGGATCTGGTTGAGACCCAGTACTTC

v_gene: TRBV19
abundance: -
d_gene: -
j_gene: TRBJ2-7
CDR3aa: CASSMKADSSSYEQYF
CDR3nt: TGTGCCAGTAGTATGAAGGCCGACAGCAGCTCCTACGAGCAGTACTTC

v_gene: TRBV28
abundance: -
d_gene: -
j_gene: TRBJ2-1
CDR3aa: CAIKMATYNEQFF
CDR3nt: TGTGCCATAAAAATGGCGACCTACAATGAGCAGTTCTTC

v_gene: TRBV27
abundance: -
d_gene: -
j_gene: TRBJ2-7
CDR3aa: CASSRIRGFMNEQYF
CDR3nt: TGTGCCAGCAGCCGTATCCGGGGGTTTATGAACGAGCAGTACTTC

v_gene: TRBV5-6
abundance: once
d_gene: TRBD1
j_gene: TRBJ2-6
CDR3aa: CASSQQGSVSGANVLTF
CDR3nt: TGTGCCAGCAGCCAACAGGGGTCAGTTTCTGGGGCCAACGTCCTGACTTTC

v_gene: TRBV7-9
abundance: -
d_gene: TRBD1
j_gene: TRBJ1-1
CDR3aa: CASSLSGTGARNTEAFF
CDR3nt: TGTGCCAGCAGCTTGTCCGGGACAGGGGCCAGGAACACTGAAGCTTTCTTT

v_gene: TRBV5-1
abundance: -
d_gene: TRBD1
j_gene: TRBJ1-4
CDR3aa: CASSSDRNEKLFF
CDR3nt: TGCGCCAGCAGTTCGGACAGGAATGAAAAACTGTTTTTT

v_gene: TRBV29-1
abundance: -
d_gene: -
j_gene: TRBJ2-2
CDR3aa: CSVQNTGELFF
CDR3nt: TGCAGCGTTCAAAACACCGGGGAGCTGTTTTTT

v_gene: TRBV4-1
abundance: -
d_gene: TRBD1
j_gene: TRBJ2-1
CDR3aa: CASSQDRTGFYNEQFF
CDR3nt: TGCGCCAGCAGCCAAGACCGGACAGGGTTCTACAATGAGCAGTTCTTC

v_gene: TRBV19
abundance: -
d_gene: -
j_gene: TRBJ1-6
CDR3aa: CASSIDSSTGRNSPLHF
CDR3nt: TGTGCCAGTAGTATAGACTCCTCGACAGGACGGAATTCACCCCTCCACTTT

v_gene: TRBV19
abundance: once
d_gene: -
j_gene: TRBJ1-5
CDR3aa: CASTNSGVPNQPQHF
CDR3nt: TGTGCCAGTACCAACTCGGGGGTCCCCAATCAGCCCCAGCATTTT

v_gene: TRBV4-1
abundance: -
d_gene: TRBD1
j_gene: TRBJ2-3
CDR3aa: CASSFTRDSITDTQYF
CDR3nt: TGCGCCAGCAGCTTTACCCGGGACAGTATCACAGATACGCAGTATTTT

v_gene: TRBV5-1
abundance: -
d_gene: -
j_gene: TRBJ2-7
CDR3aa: CASSDRTGSSSYEQYF
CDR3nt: TGCGCCAGCAGCGACAGGACGGGGAGCTCCTCCTACGAGCAGTACTTC

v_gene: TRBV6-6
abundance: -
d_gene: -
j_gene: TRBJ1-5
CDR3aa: CASRRDTSNQPQHF
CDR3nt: TGTGCCAGCAGGCGGGACACGAGCAATCAGCCCCAGCATTTT

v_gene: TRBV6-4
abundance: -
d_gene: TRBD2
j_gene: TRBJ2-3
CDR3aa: CASSALAGGGTDTQYF
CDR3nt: TGTGCCAGCAGCGCCTTGGCGGGAGGCGGAACAGATACGCAGTATTTT

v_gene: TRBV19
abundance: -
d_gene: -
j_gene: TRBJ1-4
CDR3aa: CASSIDGRSEKLFF
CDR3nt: TGTGCCAGTAGTATAGATGGCAGATCAGAAAAACTGTTTTTT

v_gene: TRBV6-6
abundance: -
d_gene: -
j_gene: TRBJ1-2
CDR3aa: CASSPISPYGYTF
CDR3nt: TGTGCCAGCAGCCCCATAAGTCCTTATGGCTACACCTTC

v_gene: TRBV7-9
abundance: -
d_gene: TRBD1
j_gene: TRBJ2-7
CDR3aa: CASSLIHRGIYEQYF
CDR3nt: TGTGCCAGCAGCCTTATTCACAGGGGTATTTACGAGCAGTACTTC

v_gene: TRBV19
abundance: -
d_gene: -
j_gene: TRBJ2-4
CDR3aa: CATTGDIQNIQYF
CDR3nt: TGTGCCACCACGGGGGACATTCAAAACATTCAGTACTTC

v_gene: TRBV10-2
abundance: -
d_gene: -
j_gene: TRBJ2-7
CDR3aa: CASSESPYEQYF
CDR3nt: TGCGCCAGCAGTGAGTCCCCCTACGAGCAGTACTTC

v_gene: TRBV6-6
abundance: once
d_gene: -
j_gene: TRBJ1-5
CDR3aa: CASIYWGRDQPQHF
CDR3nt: TGTGCCAGCATCTACTGGGGGCGCGATCAGCCCCAGCATTTT

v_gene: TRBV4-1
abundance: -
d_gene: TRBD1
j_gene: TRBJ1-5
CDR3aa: CASSPVGQGVQPQHF
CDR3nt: TGCGCCAGCAGCCCGGTAGGACAGGGGGTGCAGCCCCAGCATTTT